This T cell receptor (beta chain) came from a study of response to subunit inactivated influenza vaccine. Via MiXCR, TCRdb re-called the RT-PCR reads, giving one row per CDR3 protein. The sample has roughly 570,000 distinct CDR3 sequences, over 10% seen once; the top ten hold approximately 14%. The CDR3 covers 14 residues. From germline, CDR1 is MNHEY and CDR2 SVGEGT. Trimming left V 2 bases short and J 2 bases short, with 10 bases between. This clonotype was seen a few times. The sample was PBMCs from blood, taken 45 days after vaccination. V usage is TRBV6-2 or TRBV6-3 and J usage is TRBJ2-7; no clear D gene. The clonotype comes from a man in his fifties who received an inactivated influenza vaccine. The CDR3 nucleotides read TGTGCCAGCAGTTACCTTGGAGCAACCTACGAGCAGTACTTC. Amino acids: CASSYLGATYEQYF.